The T cell receptor beta chain described here comes from a study of cytomegalovirus exposure and HLA in healthy donors (TCRdb year 2017). Background on the whole study: The approximately 710 repertoires of the first cohort and the 95 to 150 validation repertoires were produced on the same platform, according to a later analysis. In addition to the first cohort of 650 to 750 subjects, a separate validation cohort of over 90 different subjects was used. To predict cytomegalovirus infection status, the study combined high-throughput TCR immunosequencing, statistical association of individual TCRs with disease status, and machine learning. The aim of the study was to test whether cataloging public T cell receptors could identify signatures of past pathogen exposure. General findings and caveats noted by the study authors: The classifier was reported to diagnose cytomegalovirus status with high specificity and sensitivity in both the original and validation cohorts. In vitro tests confirmed that a few of the cytomegalovirus-associated TCR beta chains recognize cytomegalovirus antigens. Of the cluster scores, roughly 93% were above 0 in a later analysis, which found that TCRs clustered in the first cohort also tended to co-occur in the roughly 130 validation repertoires. All 120 or so repertoires were used to score co-occurrence in the validation cohort in a later analysis, because that analysis had no HLA typing for the cohort. It was suggested by the authors that the approach could potentially be generalized to other disease states and immunological phenotypes. Most TCR sequences were seen in very few donors, while some public TCRs were found in many individuals. A total of 164 TCR beta chains were listed by the study as associated with cytomegalovirus.

The method was the immunoSEQ multiplex PCR assay. Turning to the authors' computational methods: To diagnose cytomegalovirus status from the catalog of TCR beta chain sequences, a statistical classification framework was built. What TCRdb holds here is the immuneACCESS table cut down to in-frame rearrangements. Part of the clones is not present; checked against another copy, under half of the missing clones reflect an unresolved V gene, and the others are unexplained. That table supplies the V and J calls and clone size; D and trimming were determined from the DNA. The sample table contains about 74,000 clones; only one count was recorded for 94% of them. The ten largest make up roughly 1.5% of the sample. CDR1 and CDR2, per the germline V gene, are KGHSH and LQKENI. Including cysteine and phenylalanine, the CDR3 has 16 amino acids. This entry keeps only the CDR3 DNA: 48 bases, framed from base 1. The junction shows trimming of 3 bases on V and 5 bases on J, and the gene matches do not reach 10 bases of it.

The donors belonged to the validation cohort of approximately 130 subjects, which was separate from the roughly 680-subject first cohort. Concerning this clone: What antigen it recognizes has not been identified. It has no much larger one-base neighbor in the sample; base qualities were not kept.

The sample was PBMCs. The V and J segments used are TRBV18 and TRBJ2-7; 10 middle bases align to TRBD1. The receptor's source is a man younger than 35 in good health and CMV-seropositive. The CDR3 region reads CASSPFTGTGANEQYF. The nucleotide sequence is given as TGTGCCAGCTCACCGTTTACCGGGACAGGGGCTAACGAGCAGTACTTC.